The following is a T cell receptor beta chain sequence with its context. Given a much more abundant clone one base away, this may be a read error. The data derive from a study of Graves' ophthalmopathy and Graves' hyperthyroidism. As diagnostic evidence, clinical symptoms, serum thyroxine, TRAb, thyroid ultrasound and orbital computed tomography were relied upon. RNA transcripts were the template, and TCR beta CDR3 regions were amplified from them. HTBI primers primed a first-round RT-PCR, and a second-round multiplex PCR followed. Each CDR3 protein gets one entry after TCRdb re-called the multiplex PCR reads with MiXCR. The data show roughly 13,000 distinct CDR3 sequences, roughly 50% seen once. This sequence was found in a woman aged 25 to 39 with Graves' ophthalmopathy. Sequenced: peripheral blood.

Here the CDR3 reads CATSRAGDSNQPQHF. The CDR3 DNA follows: TGTGCCACCAGCAGAGCGGGAGATAGCAATCAGCCCCAGCATTTT. V and J are TRBV15 and TRBJ1-5; D unresolved. Germline values: CDR1 LNHNV, CDR2 YYDKDF (reference sequence). This CDR3 region has 15 residues. Trimming stripped 1 base from V and 0 bases from J, with 7 bases between.